The entry below describes one T cell receptor beta chain. Its antigen is unknown. Naive CD8 cells lacked CD45RO, underwent positive selection for CCR7 and left out terminally differentiated effector memory CD45RA+ cells. The CDR3 has 16 amino acids. This specimen belongs to a study of shared clonotypes between healthy human individuals. The data were produced by immunoSEQ multiplex PCR, yet TCRdb's version contains in-frame clones alone and is incomplete. The repertoire holds about 2 million clones, with about 95% as singletons. Overall study findings and caveats: Sequencing of the sorted subsets was shown by rarefaction to be incomplete despite large depth.

The receptor was derived from a man younger than 35 in good health. The chain links TRBV21-1 to TRBJ1-1; the table's D gene call, TRBD1, was not cross checked with the DNA. TRBV21-1 is assigned pseudogene status. Sequenced sample: naive CD8+ T cells sorted from blood. The DNA of the CDR3 is TGTGCCACCGACGGGACAGGGGATTCATTGAACACTGAAGCTTTCTTT. Translated: CATDGTGDSLNTEAFF.